What follows are 8 T cell receptor beta chains derived from one specimen sequenced in a study of OX40 agonist ivuxolimab in advanced cancers. Libraries were constructed by the immunoSEQ multiplex PCR assay. This immuneACCESS table, as held by TCRdb, lists in-frame sequences with V and J called but not all clones. Of the missing ones, under half trace to an unresolved V gene in checked studies; the others have no known cause. This sample lists over 80,000 clones; roughly nine tenths were detected once. More than 5% of the sample is in the top ten clones. The input for sequencing was CD4+ or CD8+ T cells sorted from blood, taken in a trial of the OX40 agonist ivuxolimab. The receptors originated from an adult with an advanced solid tumor such as melanoma, head and neck, liver or kidney cancer.

This rearrangement joins TRBV6-5 to TRBJ1-2; no reliable D call. The CDR3 contains 15 residues. The ends were cut back, 0 bases at V and 2 bases at J, with 10 bases in the middle. Germline CDR1 MNHEY, CDR2 SVGAGI. The CDR3 loop is CASSYSPNGNYGYTF. The CDR3, as DNA: TGTGCCAGCAGTTACTCTCCGAACGGAAACTATGGCTACACCTTC.

V is TRBV21-1 and J is TRBJ2-7; the D segment call TRBD2 is taken from the table without a DNA check. TRBV21-1 is a documented pseudogene. This CDR3 is 14 amino acids long. The CDR3 DNA follows: TGTGCCAGCAGCAATCGGGAAAACGGCTACGAGCAGTACTTC. Translating it yields CASSNRENGYEQYF.

CDR3 DNA: TGTGCCAGCAGCCCACTGAGCGGGGTCACAGATACGCAGTATTTT. Encoded protein: CASSPLSGVTDTQYF. The chain links TRBV5-6 to TRBJ2-3, with 7 bases matching TRBD2. Germline V gene lookup returns CDR1 SGHDT and CDR2 YYEEEE. Trimming cost V 4 bases and J 2 bases; bases outside gene matches: 7. The CDR3 is made up of 15 amino acids.

The chain uses TRBV27 and TRBJ2-1; the match to TRBD1 covers 9 bases. CDR3 length: 16 amino acids. V shed 2 bases, J shed 1 base, and the junction held 3 bases outside the gene matches. Germline CDR1 is MNHEY and CDR2 is SMNVEV (reference sequence). The CDR3 bases are TGTGCCAGCAGTTTAGGGGGGACAGGGTCCTACAATGAGCAGTTCTTC. Translating it yields CASSLGGTGSYNEQFF.

The rearrangement uses TRBV12-5 and TRBJ2-1, with D possibly being TRBD2 (5 bases). The CDR3 consists of 14 residues. Trimming took 6 bases from V and 6 from J, leaving 15 bases between them. Germline-derived CDR1 and CDR2 are LGHNT and FRNRAP. The CDR3 DNA is TGTGCTAGTGGCCCCTCCCTAGCCAGCAATGAGCAGTTCTTC. This translates into CASGPSLASNEQFF. Full variable domain (remainder filled in from reference TRBV12-5 and TRBJ2-1): DARVTQTPRHKVTEMGQEVTMRCQPILGHNTVFWYRQTMMQGLELLAYFRNRAPLDDSGMPKDRFSAEMPDATLATLKIQPSEPRDSAVYFCASGPSLASNEQFFGPGTRLTVL.

The chain employs TRBV12-1 and TRBJ1-1; TRBD1 is the table's D call, not checked against the DNA. TRBV12-1 is described as a pseudogene. CDR3 length: 17 amino acids. CDR3 sequence reads: CASRHSGTGGGDTEAFF. For the CDR3, the DNA is TGTGCCAGCAGACATTCCGGGACAGGGGGCGGGGACACTGAAGCTTTCTTT.

The genes are TRBV7-2 and TRBJ1-3; 7 nucleotides align to TRBD1. The CDR3 consists of 14 residues. Germline lookup yields CDR1 SGHTA and CDR2 FQGNSA. V lost 4 bases, J lost 3 bases, and 3 bases stayed unmatched. Here the CDR3 reads CASSYRDSGNTIYF. In DNA, the CDR3 is TGTGCCAGCAGCTATCGGGACAGTGGAAACACCATATATTTT.

This chain connects TRBV7-3 to TRBJ1-1; tentative D call: TRBD1 (5 bases). The CDR3 has 14 amino acids. V lost 5 bases, J lost 3 bases, and 13 bases lay in between. Germline CDR1 is SGHTA and CDR2 is FQGTGA. The CDR3 nucleotides read TGTGCCAGCAGCCGGGGACTCACGGACACTGAAGCTTTCTTT. Translating gives CASSRGLTDTEAFF.